This paragraph covers one T cell receptor (beta chain) sequence. This entry is derived from a study of blood T cell repertoires in COVID-19. About the study: Acute and convalescent COVID-19 specimens originated in the United States, Italy and Spain.

The table came from immunoSEQ multiplex PCR; TCRdb's copy has only in-frame clones and leaves some out. In the table there are approximately 300,000 clones, about 90% of which are singletons. The CDR3 has 18 residues. Trimming cost V 5 bases and J 2 bases, with 25 bases left between them. Germline lookup yields CDR1 SGHRS and CDR2 YFSETQ. Enrollees, 18 to 89 years old, lived in fewer than 25 US areas. Donors in Cohort 3 who had recovered were those with two negative PCRs, healthcare professional clearance, or resolution of their symptoms. This TCR was recovered from a woman aged 25-40 years who had recovered from COVID-19. Input material: PBMCs or T cells enriched from blood (not recorded which). The chain carries TRBV5-1 and TRBJ1-2, with TRBD1 as a possible D gene (6 bases). The CDR3 is CASSPSTLHRANNYGYTF. In nucleotides, the CDR3 is TGCGCCAGCAGTCCATCCACTCTCCACAGGGCGAACAACTATGGCTACACCTTC.